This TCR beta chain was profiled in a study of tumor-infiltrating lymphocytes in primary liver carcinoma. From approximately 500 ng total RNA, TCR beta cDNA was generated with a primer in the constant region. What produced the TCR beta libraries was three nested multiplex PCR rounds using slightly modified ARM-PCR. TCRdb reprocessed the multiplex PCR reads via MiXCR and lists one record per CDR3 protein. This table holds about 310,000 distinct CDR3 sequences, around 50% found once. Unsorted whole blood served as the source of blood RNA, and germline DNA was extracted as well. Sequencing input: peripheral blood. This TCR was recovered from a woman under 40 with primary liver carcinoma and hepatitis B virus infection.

The CDR3 nucleotides are TGCGCCAGCAGCCAAGATTTTGGGAGTTCTAGCACAGATACGCAGTATTTT. The encoded protein is CASSQDFGSSSTDTQYF. The chain joins TRBV4-3 to TRBJ2-3, with a weak D call TRBD2 (5 bases). CDR3 length: 17 amino acids. Per the germline V gene, CDR1 is LGHNA and CDR2 is YSLEER. Trimming shortened V by 0 bases and J by 0 bases, and 13 bases separated the two germline ends.